These 18 T cell receptor beta chains originate from one sample sequenced in a study of blood T cell repertoires in COVID-19. Repertoires were generated with immunoSEQ multiplex PCR, while TCRdb's copy carries only in-frame clones and drops some. The data hold around 190,000 clones, with more than 75% observed a single time. The sample comprised PBMCs or T cells enriched from blood (not recorded which). The source of these receptors is a man between 35 and 55 years old with acute COVID-19.

This clone was seen a handful of times. The chain links TRBV15 to TRBJ2-3, with D unclear. The CDR3 runs 14 residues. V lost 1 base and J lost 4, with 9 bases in between. Germline V gives CDR1 LNHNV, CDR2 YYDKDF (reference sequence). Here the CDR3 DNA reads TGTGCCACCAGCAGAGTAGTAGCAGCAGATACGCAGTATTTT. Residues: CATSRVVAADTQYF.

The chain has TRBV25-1 and TRBJ1-1, with D possibly TRBD1 on 5 matching bases. The V end lost 1 base, the J end lost 3 bases, and 9 bases lay between the germline ends. This CDR3 has 14 residues. Germline CDR1 MGHDK, CDR2 SYGVNS. The CDR3 reads CASSELGGDTEAFF. CDR3 coding DNA: TGTGCCAGCAGTGAATTGGGGGGAGACACTGAAGCTTTCTTT.

This clone was recorded only once. This rearrangement joins TRBV2 to TRBJ2-2, with 13 bases aligning to TRBD2. This CDR3 comprises 15 residues. Germline-derived CDR1 and CDR2 are SNHLY and FYNNEI. Trimming at V came to 8 bases and at J to 7 bases, leaving 7 bases not matched to a gene. The CDR3 loop reads CASRGLAGEHGELFF. For the CDR3, the DNA is TGTGCCAGCCGCGGACTAGCGGGAGAGCACGGGGAGCTGTTTTTT.

This clone turned up a few times. V usage is TRBV6-1 and J usage is TRBJ1-2; possible D gene TRBD1, 5 bases. Deletions cut 3 bases from V and 6 bases from J, with 14 bases between. The CDR3 consists of 14 residues. Germline CDR1 reads MNHNS; CDR2 reads SASEGT. The CDR3 region is CASSEGGLPDGYTF. The CDR3, as DNA: TGTGCCAGCAGTGAGGGGGGTCTGCCGGATGGCTACACCTTC.

The gene calls are TRBV5-1 and TRBJ2-1, with a tentative D call TRBD2 (7 bases). V lost 1 base, J lost 3 bases, and 14 bases lay in between. This CDR3 region has 16 residues. Germline V gives CDR1 SGHRS, CDR2 YFSETQ. For the CDR3, the DNA is TGCGCCAGCAGCTTGTCGAGGGGGACTATCTACAATGAGCAGTTCTTC. Residues: CASSLSRGTIYNEQFF.

The V and J genes are TRBV5-4 and TRBJ2-3, with 8 positions matching TRBD2. V dropped 0 bases and J dropped 6; count of bases not matched to a gene: 3. The germline V gene has CDR1 SGHNT and CDR2 YYREEE (reference sequence). The CDR3 covers 14 residues. CDR3 sequence reads: CASSLAGRADTQYF. The DNA for the CDR3 is TGTGCCAGCAGCTTGGCCGGGAGGGCGGATACGCAGTATTTT.

In this sample, this clone turned up a few times. The rearrangement links TRBV6-2 or TRBV6-3 to TRBJ2-2; D is uncertain. The CDR3 is made up of 13 amino acids. Looked up from germline, CDR1 is MNHEY and CDR2 is SVGEGT. The V gene lost 6 bases and the J gene lost 3 bases, with 8 bases spanning the gap. CDR3 sequence reads: CASRPTDTGELFF. Here the CDR3 DNA reads TGTGCCAGCAGGCCTACGGACACCGGGGAGCTGTTTTTT.

This clone has only a few counts. The chain combines TRBV7-2 with TRBJ2-4, with D unresolved. This CDR3 is 17 amino acids long. Trimming pared 7 bases from V and 2 bases from J, leaving 21 bases between. Germline-derived CDR1 and CDR2 are SGHTA and FQGNSA. This CDR3 reads CASTESVVYNTKNIQYF. The CDR3 DNA is TGTGCCAGCACCGAAAGTGTAGTTTATAATACCAAAAACATTCAGTACTTC.

The chain has TRBV19 and TRBJ1-2; 8 bases are shared with TRBD1. The CDR3 covers 12 residues. Germline CDR1 and CDR2: LNHDA and SQIVND (reference sequence). With 6 bases clipped from V and 5 bases from J, the junction kept 2 bases outside the gene matches. The CDR3 loop is CASRTGEYGYTF. The CDR3, as DNA: TGTGCCAGTAGGACAGGGGAGTATGGCTACACCTTC.

The rearrangement links TRBV6-5 to TRBJ2-5; TRBD1 might be the D (6 bases). The CDR3 is 15 residues long. V lost 5 bases to trimming and J lost 6 bases, with 19 bases between them. Germline CDR1 is MNHEY and CDR2 is SVGAGI. In DNA form, the CDR3 reads TGTGCCAGCAGTACGCCCGGAGTGTGGGGGCAGACCCAGTACTTC. Translated, it gives CASSTPGVWGQTQYF.

This chain uses TRBV6-1 with TRBJ1-5; TRBD1 might be the D (5 bases). Germline CDR1 reads MNHNS; CDR2 reads SASEGT. The CDR3 loop spans 14 amino acids. Trimming took off 1 base at V and 5 bases at J, with 9 bases between the two ends. DNA for the CDR3: TGTGCCAGCAGTGAAGGACAGACCCATCAGCCCCAGCATTTT. The encoded protein is CASSEGQTHQPQHF.

This chain links TRBV5-1 with TRBJ2-2, with 11 bases aligning to TRBD2. V dropped 2 bases and J dropped 10; count of bases not matched to a gene: 7. The CDR3 spans 15 residues. The germline V gene encodes CDR1 SGHRS and CDR2 YFSETQ. The CDR3 sequence is CASSFFSGRGQELFF. DNA for the CDR3: TGCGCCAGCAGCTTCTTTAGCGGGAGGGGTCAGGAGCTGTTTTTT.

This clone was recorded once. Other DNA sequences within the sample encode an identical CDR3. The chain carries TRBV18 and TRBJ1-1, with D uncertain. CDR3 size: 13 residues. Per germline, CDR1 KGHSH and CDR2 LQKENI. V was trimmed by 3 bases and J by 1 base, leaving 6 bases between them. The CDR3 spells CASSPSGNTEAFF. The CDR3 region has the DNA TGTGCCAGCTCACCTTCCGGGAACACTGAAGCTTTCTTT.

The genes are TRBV19 and TRBJ1-1; unclear D gene. V lost 2 bases to trimming and J lost 5 bases, with 9 bases between them. CDR1 and CDR2 (germline): LNHDA, SQIVND (reference sequence). This CDR3 has 13 amino acids. CDR3 nucleotides: TGTGCCAGTAGTATACGATTCGGGACTGAAGCTTTCTTT. Residues: CASSIRFGTEAFF.

V and J are TRBV28 and TRBJ2-1; D is perhaps TRBD1 (7 bases). The CDR3 loop spans 16 amino acids. Trimming removed 5 bases at V and 4 bases at J, with 18 bases between. The germline V gene has CDR1 MDHEN and CDR2 SYDVKM. DNA for the CDR3: TGTGCCAGCAGTCCAGCAACAGGGGCGGGGTACAATGAGCAGTTCTTC. Amino acid sequence: CASSPATGAGYNEQFF. Complete variable domain (other parts from reference TRBV28 and TRBJ2-1): DVKVTQSSRYLVKRTGEKVFLECVQDMDHENMFWYRQDPGLGLRLIYFSYDVKMKEKGDIPEGYSVSREKKERFSLILESASTNQTSMYLCASSPATGAGYNEQFFGPGTRLTVL.

The genes are TRBV27 and TRBJ1-2, with D perhaps TRBD1 (6 bases). Trimming took 5 bases from V and 6 from J, leaving 13 bases between them. Germline-derived CDR1 and CDR2 are MNHEY and SMNVEV (reference sequence). The CDR3 is made up of 13 amino acids. CDR3 in DNA: TGTGCCAGCAGTCTACAGGGTTTTAATGGCTACACCTTC. Its protein is CASSLQGFNGYTF.

The gene calls are TRBV7-8 and TRBJ2-1; 8 bases are shared with TRBD2. The germline V gene has CDR1 SGHVS and CDR2 FQNEAQ. CDR3 length equals 14 residues. The V gene end was trimmed by 10 bases and the J gene end by 2 bases; junction bases not matched to a gene: 7. CDR3 region: CATKAGAAYNEQFF. The CDR3 DNA reads TGTGCCACCAAAGCGGGAGCGGCCTACAATGAGCAGTTCTTC.

With regard to this clone: Other DNA sequences of this sample code for an identical CDR3. The V call is TRBV28, the J call TRBJ2-1; 7 bases map to TRBD1. V shed 8 bases and J 4 bases; nucleotides not matched to a gene: 8. The germline gives CDR1 MDHEN, CDR2 SYDVKM. The CDR3 loop spans 14 amino acids. The CDR3 spells CASGPGGSYNEQFF. CDR3 nucleotides: TGTGCCAGCGGACCAGGGGGAAGTTACAATGAGCAGTTCTTC.